This TCR beta chain was recovered during a study of neurological immune-mediated disorders. Study-wide results and limits: The absence of shared CDR3 amino acid sequences among expanded clones across subjects suggests private repertoires in all groups.

TCRdb ran MiXCR on the 5' RACE reads and lists one entry per CDR3 protein. The repertoire includes approximately 41,000 distinct CDR3 sequences, more than 12% of them detected once, and 3% to 4.5% sits in the top ten. The sample holds many counts of this clonotype. Antigen unknown. V was shortened by 2 bases and J by 1 base, with 6 bases between the two germline ends. The germline V gene has CDR1 LNHDA and CDR2 SQIVND (reference sequence). CDR3 size: 13 residues. Specimen: CD4+ T cells from blood. The TCR originated in a woman in her sixties or seventies with HTLV-1-associated myelopathy (HAM/TSP). The chain uses TRBV19 and TRBJ2-7, with no clear D. This CDR3 is CASSIFGSYEQYF. The CDR3 coding sequence is TGTGCCAGTAGTATATTCGGTTCCTACGAGCAGTACTTC.